This T cell receptor beta chain was observed in a study of T cell repertoires in cytomegalovirus infection. Study-wide background: Public TCR beta signature analysis indicated the presence of both CMV infection and matching HLA type.

TCRdb fed the reads into MiXCR, producing one record per CDR3 protein. The profile covers around 340,000 distinct CDR3 sequences, with about 28% appearing a single time and 20% taken by the ten largest. Worth noting for this clonotype: Antigen specificity is unknown.

The germline V gene encodes CDR1 MNHNS and CDR2 SASEGT. This CDR3 has 13 amino acids. V was clipped by 5 bases and J by 6 bases, with 13 bases between them. The source material was cultured PBMCs, sampled from culture after CMV antigen stimulation. The origin of this receptor is a human donor in good health (CMV status not recorded). Some clones in this sample may be carry-over from other donors' samples. The chain is built from TRBV6-1 and TRBJ1-1; D unclear. The CDR3 nucleotides read TGTGCCAGCAGTCCGGGCGGGTTCGCTGAAGCTTTCTTT. As protein: CASSPGGFAEAFF.